Reported below is one T cell receptor beta chain. The antigen is not known. The record originates from a study of T cell responses to AZD1222 COVID-19 vaccine. Study-wide results and limits: With two AZD1222 doses given, Spike-specific TCR breadth and depth both rose.

Trimming removed 6 bases from V and 0 bases from J, with 12 bases in between. In germline, CDR1 is LNHDA, CDR2 SQIVND (reference sequence). This CDR3 comprises 15 residues. Measured with immunoSEQ multiplex PCR; TCRdb has only the in-frame clones, and not every one. The sample yields under 150,000 clones, roughly 90% seen once. The V call is TRBV19, the J call TRBJ1-5, with D possibly TRBD1 on 6 matching bases. The TCR sequence derives from an adult who received the AZD1222 COVID-19 vaccine. The material was peripheral blood, obtained 28 days after the second AZD1222 dose. This CDR3 is CASSGTPYSNQPQHF. The CDR3 coding sequence is TGTGCCAGTAGCGGGACACCCTATAGCAATCAGCCCCAGCATTTT.